What follows are 23 T cell receptor beta chains derived from one specimen sequenced in a study of cytomegalovirus exposure and HLA in healthy donors. Amplification used 60 Vbeta primers and 13 Jbeta primers. Here immunoSEQ multiplex PCR was the method, and the copy in TCRdb shows in-frame clones only, minus some. The data contain about 110,000 clones, about 80% of them singletons. Sequenced material: PBMCs. Source of these receptors: a woman aged 45-65 years in good health and CMV-seropositive.

The chain is built from TRBV10-3 and TRBJ2-5; possible D gene TRBD1, 6 bases. V dropped 1 base and J dropped 2 bases, with 11 bases sitting between them. Germline loops: CDR1 ENHRY, CDR2 SYGVKD. The CDR3 is made up of 15 amino acids. For the CDR3, the DNA is TGTGCCATCAGTGAGTGGAAGGACAGACAAGAGACCCAGTACTTC. Translating it yields CAISEWKDRQETQYF.

In the case of this clone: Mismatch with germline at one junction end may stem from a read error. The V call is TRBV6-5, the J call TRBJ2-6; D possibly corresponds to TRBD1 (5 bases). This CDR3 comprises 12 residues. The germline V gene has CDR1 MNHEY and CDR2 SVGAGI. This CDR3 is CASSSGANGLTF. The CDR3, as DNA: TGTGCCAGCAGCTCTGGGGCCAACGGCCTGACTTTC.

The chain combines TRBV5-1 with TRBJ2-7, with 9 bases lining up with TRBD1. The trim removed 4 bases at V and 4 bases at J, leaving 6 bases unmatched. CDR3 length: 14 amino acids. Germline lookup yields CDR1 SGHRS and CDR2 YFSETQ. The CDR3 sequence: CASSPPGQGYEQYF. The CDR3 bases are TGCGCCAGCAGCCCGCCGGGACAGGGTTACGAGCAGTACTTC.

The rearrangement uses TRBV18 and TRBJ2-1, with 7 bases identical to TRBD2. The CDR3 totals 18 residues. CDR1 is KGHSH and CDR2 is LQKENI in the germline V gene. V lost 5 bases to trimming and J lost 4 bases; unmatched junction nucleotides: 17. The CDR3 here is CASSYVAATGGFYNEQFF. In DNA form, the CDR3 reads TGTGCCAGCTCATATGTTGCCGCTACCGGGGGGTTTTACAATGAGCAGTTCTTC.

CDR3 sequence (DNA): TGTGCCAGCAGCTTATTAGAGGGCTACGAGCAGTACTTC. Translated: CASSLLEGYEQYF. V usage is TRBV7-9 and J usage is TRBJ2-7; TRBD2 might be the D (5 bases). The germline V gene has CDR1 SEHNR and CDR2 FQNEAQ (reference sequence). V gave up 2 bases and J gave up 3 bases, with 8 bases separating them. The CDR3 spans 13 residues.

V is TRBV18 and J is TRBJ2-1, with 8 bases aligning to TRBD2. Germline lookup yields CDR1 KGHSH and CDR2 LQKENI. The V segment lost 3 bases and the J segment 3 bases; nucleotides outside the gene matches: 4. The CDR3 consists of 15 residues. The CDR3 reads CASSPLGLDYNEQFF. The CDR3 DNA reads as TGTGCCAGCTCACCTCTGGGACTAGACTACAATGAGCAGTTCTTC.

The gene calls are TRBV20-1 and TRBJ1-4; D is uncertain. Germline assignment: CDR1 DFQATT and CDR2 SNEGSKA (reference sequence). Trimming stripped 8 bases from V and 8 bases from J, with 9 bases between. This CDR3 spans 10 amino acids. Here the CDR3 DNA reads TGCAGTACACCCGGGGAAAAACTGTTTTTT. Residues: CSTPGEKLFF.

V is TRBV6-1 and J is TRBJ1-6, with TRBD1 as a possible D gene (5 bases). The CDR3 runs to 14 residues. V lost 7 bases, J lost 8 bases, and 15 bases lay in between. Germline assignment: CDR1 MNHNS and CDR2 SASEGT. The CDR3 DNA reads as TGTGCCAGCACCCAGGACATTTTTTATTCACCCCTCCACTTT. Translated: CASTQDIFYSPLHF.

The chain recombines TRBV29-1 with TRBJ2-7; 7 bases agree with TRBD1. In germline, CDR1 is SQVTM, CDR2 ANQGSEA. Trimming took 6 bases from V and 2 from J; bases not matched to a gene: 7. The CDR3 runs to 13 residues. CDR3 sequence: CSVRDSATYEQYF. In nucleotides, the CDR3 is TGCAGCGTGAGGGACAGCGCTACCTACGAGCAGTACTTC.

For this clone: Germline is not matched at one junction end, which may reflect a read error. The chain employs TRBV4-1 and TRBJ2-4; 14 positions match TRBD2. The CDR3 is made up of 21 amino acids. Germline values: CDR1 MGHRA, CDR2 YSYEKL. CDR3 bases: TGCGCCAGCAGCGAATTCGACGCGGGACTAGCGGGAGTTCTAGCCAAAAACAGTCAGTACTTC. This translates into CASSEFDAGLAGVLAKNSQYF.

This clone was detected a few times. V is TRBV7-2 and J is TRBJ2-7; 8 nucleotides line up with TRBD2. Germline loops: CDR1 SGHTA, CDR2 FQGNSA. The trim removed 5 bases at V and 7 bases at J, leaving 13 bases unmatched. This CDR3 spans 15 amino acids. The CDR3 bases are TGTGCCAGCAGCCCCCCGTCCCGGGGGGGAGGGGAGCAGTACTTC. Amino acids: CASSPPSRGGGEQYF.

This clone was counted a single time. The V and J genes are TRBV21-1 and TRBJ2-5; the table's D gene call, TRBD1, was not cross checked with the DNA. TRBV21-1 represents a pseudogene. CDR3 length: 17 amino acids. CDR3 DNA: TGTGCCAGCACCTCAAGGGAGGGACAGGGTTGGCAAGAGACCCAGTACTTC. Translating gives CASTSREGQGWQETQYF.

The rearrangement uses TRBV23-1 and TRBJ1-5; the match to TRBD1 covers 8 bases. TRBV23-1 is assigned to the ORF class and has an uncertain function. V gave up 6 bases and J gave up 1 base; unmatched junction bases: 11. CDR3 length: 17 amino acids. The CDR3 DNA reads as TGCGCCAGCAGGCTACCGAGCAGGGGGCTGAGCAATCAGCCCCAGCATTTT. The encoded protein is CASRLPSRGLSNQPQHF.

The chain uses TRBV19 and TRBJ1-2, with D unresolved. This CDR3 is 17 amino acids long. Trimming shortened V by 8 bases and J by 7 bases, and 29 bases separated the two germline ends. The germline V gene encodes CDR1 LNHDA and CDR2 SQIVND (reference sequence). This CDR3 reads CASLNKVRAGILRGYTF. In DNA form, the CDR3 reads TGTGCCAGTCTTAATAAGGTGCGGGCTGGAATCTTACGTGGCTACACCTTC.

V and J are TRBV7-2 and TRBJ1-2; D gene unclear. The V end was cut by 2 bases, the J end by 4 bases, with 11 bases between. Per germline, CDR1 SGHTA and CDR2 FQGNSA. The CDR3 totals 14 residues. This CDR3 reads CASSLLGVTYGYTF. DNA for the CDR3: TGTGCCAGCAGCTTATTAGGAGTCACCTATGGCTACACCTTC. The full variable domain, in which reference TRBV7-2 and TRBJ1-2 provide the parts outside the CDR3, is GAGVSQSPSNKVTEKGKDVELRCDPISGHTALYWYRQSLGQGLEFLIYFQGNSAPDKSGLPSDRFSAERTGGSVSTLTIQRTQQEDSAVYLCASSLLGVTYGYTFGSGTRLTVV.

The rearrangement joins TRBV19 to TRBJ2-7; perhaps TRBD1 as D (7 bases). Germline-derived CDR1 and CDR2 are LNHDA and SQIVND (reference sequence). The CDR3 covers 14 residues. The germline V and J ends were trimmed by 4 bases and 0 bases, with 10 bases remaining between them. CDR3 sequence (DNA): TGTGCCAGTAGTAGGCGGGACAGCTCCTACGAGCAGTACTTC. Residues: CASSRRDSSYEQYF. Drawing the rest from reference TRBV19 and TRBJ2-7, the complete variable domain is DGGITQSPKYLFRKEGQNVTLSCEQNLNHDAMYWYRQDPGQGLRLIYYSQIVNDFQKGDIAEGYSVSREKKESFPLTVTSAQKNPTAFYLCASSRRDSSYEQYFGPGTRLTVT.

This clone was counted between two and nine times. The chain links TRBV10-3 to TRBJ2-1; 8 bases map to TRBD2. The CDR3 extends over 15 amino acids. V was pared by 3 bases and J by 6 bases, with 7 bases of the junction left unmatched. Germline lookup yields CDR1 ENHRY and CDR2 SYGVKD. The CDR3 protein is CAISEGLALVNEQFF. As DNA, the CDR3 is TGTGCCATCAGTGAAGGACTAGCACTCGTCAATGAGCAGTTCTTC.

Regarding this clone: The junction shows a germline mismatch at one end, possibly a read error. The V gene is TRBV5-1, the J gene TRBJ2-6; D might be TRBD1 (5 bases). The CDR3 is 15 residues long. Germline CDR1 reads SGHRS; CDR2 reads YFSETQ. CDR3 nucleotide sequence: TGCGCCAGCAGCGCCCAGGTGTCTGGGGCCAACGGCCTGACTTTC. This gives the protein CASSAQVSGANGLTF.

This chain joins TRBV6-5 and TRBJ2-5, with 9 bases aligning to TRBD2. This CDR3 comprises 15 residues. With 0 bases clipped from V and 4 bases from J, the junction kept 3 bases outside the gene matches. Germline CDR1 MNHEY, CDR2 SVGAGI. The CDR3 nucleotides are TGTGCCAGCAGTTACTCGGCGGGAGGGCGAGAGACCCAGTACTTC. As protein: CASSYSAGGRETQYF.

The gene calls are TRBV6-1 and TRBJ2-2; D is unclear. The germline CDR1 and CDR2 sequences are MNHNS and SASEGT. V dropped 6 bases and J dropped 6 bases, with 5 bases sitting between them. The CDR3 runs 11 residues. CDR3 protein: CASSTAGELFF. DNA of the CDR3: TGTGCCAGCAGCACAGCCGGGGAGCTGTTTTTT.

The chain employs TRBV11-3 and TRBJ2-3, with 8 nucleotides matching TRBD2. The CDR3 is 15 amino acids. The J segment lost 1 base and the V segment lost 6 bases, leaving 6 bases of the junction unmatched. Germline-derived CDR1 and CDR2 are SGHNT and YENEEA. The CDR3 spells CASSPGTRGTDTQYF. In DNA form, the CDR3 reads TGTGCCAGCAGTCCCGGGACTAGGGGCACAGATACGCAGTATTTT.

The genes are TRBV6-1 and TRBJ2-7, with 9 bases identical to TRBD2. V gave up 4 bases and J gave up 0 bases; unmatched junction bases: 4. CDR3 size: 15 residues. CDR1 and CDR2 (germline): MNHNS, SASEGT. The CDR3, as DNA: TGTGCCAGCAGTGGACGAGCGGGGGGCTCCTACGAGCAGTACTTC. This translates into CASSGRAGGSYEQYF.

This clone was picked up one time. The rearrangement uses TRBV2 and TRBJ1-3, with a tentative D call TRBD1 (5 bases). The CDR3 is 15 residues long. V lost 0 bases and J 2 bases, leaving 8 bases between the germline ends. CDR1 SNHLY and CDR2 FYNNEI come from the germline V gene. This chain's CDR3 is CASSEAQGTGNTIYF. The CDR3 nucleotides read TGTGCCAGCAGTGAAGCCCAGGGAACTGGAAACACCATATATTTT.